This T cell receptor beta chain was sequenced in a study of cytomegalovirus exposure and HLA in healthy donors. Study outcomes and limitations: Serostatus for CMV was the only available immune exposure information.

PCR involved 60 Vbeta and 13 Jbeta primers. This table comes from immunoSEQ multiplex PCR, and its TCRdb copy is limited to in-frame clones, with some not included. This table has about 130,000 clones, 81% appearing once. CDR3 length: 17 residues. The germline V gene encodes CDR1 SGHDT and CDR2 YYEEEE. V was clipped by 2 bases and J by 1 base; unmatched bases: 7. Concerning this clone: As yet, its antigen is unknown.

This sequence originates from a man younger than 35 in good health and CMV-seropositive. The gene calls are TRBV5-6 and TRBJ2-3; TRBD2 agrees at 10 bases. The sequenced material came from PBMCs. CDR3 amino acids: CASSFISGLAGTDTQYF. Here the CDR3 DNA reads TGTGCCAGCAGCTTCATAAGTGGACTAGCGGGCACAGATACGCAGTATTTT.